These T cell receptor beta chains were read from a single sample in a study of blood T cell repertoires in COVID-19. Repertoires were generated with immunoSEQ multiplex PCR, while TCRdb's copy carries only in-frame clones and drops some. In the table there are fewer than 300,000 clones, approximately 89% of which are singletons. Sequencing was carried out using peripheral blood. The source is a woman in her thirties with COVID-19, enrolled during active disease. CDR3s leave out the opening cysteine and the closing phenylalanine or tryptophan. The order of the fields is J gene, D gene, V gene, CDR3 protein. D genes are given only for firm matches.

j_gene: TRBJ2-7; d_gene: NA; v_gene: TRBV4-1; CDR3aa: ASSRDAGFSYEQY
j_gene: TRBJ1-3; d_gene: NA; v_gene: TRBV6-5; CDR3aa: ASSYSGAGVGNTIY
j_gene: TRBJ2-1; d_gene: NA; v_gene: TRBV11-2; CDR3aa: ASSLEREQF
j_gene: TRBJ1-6; d_gene: TRBD1; v_gene: TRBV19; CDR3aa: ASSTPQGVRNNSPLH
j_gene: TRBJ2-1; d_gene: TRBD2; v_gene: TRBV7-9; CDR3aa: ASSLVLAGFYEQF
j_gene: TRBJ2-1; d_gene: TRBD2; v_gene: TRBV19; CDR3aa: ASSISGASGSSYNEQF
j_gene: TRBJ1-2; d_gene: TRBD1; v_gene: TRBV5-4; CDR3aa: ASSSDRHGYT
j_gene: TRBJ2-3; d_gene: NA; v_gene: TRBV28; CDR3aa: ASNTSPGVDTQY
j_gene: TRBJ1-3; d_gene: TRBD1; v_gene: TRBV4-1; CDR3aa: ASSQKGLGGTGSAGNTIY
j_gene: TRBJ1-1; d_gene: NA; v_gene: TRBV6-5; CDR3aa: ASSPVSRTEAF
j_gene: TRBJ2-7; d_gene: NA; v_gene: TRBV3-1/TRBV3-2; CDR3aa: ASSLSGTHRLEQY
j_gene: TRBJ1-2; d_gene: TRBD1; v_gene: TRBV27; CDR3aa: ASRAHSDREDYGYT
j_gene: TRBJ2-3; d_gene: NA; v_gene: TRBV29-1; CDR3aa: SVVTRLTDTQY
j_gene: TRBJ1-5; d_gene: TRBD1; v_gene: TRBV2; CDR3aa: ASSFLGQGNQPQH
j_gene: TRBJ1-2; d_gene: NA; v_gene: TRBV6-5; CDR3aa: ASRETGANYGYT
j_gene: TRBJ1-2; d_gene: NA; v_gene: TRBV5-1; CDR3aa: ASSPVGEGHGYT
j_gene: TRBJ1-1; d_gene: TRBD1; v_gene: TRBV30; CDR3aa: AWSFRTGMNTEAF
j_gene: TRBJ2-7; d_gene: TRBD2; v_gene: TRBV9; CDR3aa: AKKLGPSGIYEQY
j_gene: TRBJ2-7; d_gene: NA; v_gene: TRBV29-1; CDR3aa: SVEVFRASSYEQY
j_gene: TRBJ1-1; d_gene: TRBD1; v_gene: TRBV19; CDR3aa: ASSSSLTGAEAF
j_gene: TRBJ1-1; d_gene: NA; v_gene: TRBV5-6; CDR3aa: ASSLARGNHPAEAF
j_gene: TRBJ2-3; d_gene: TRBD2; v_gene: TRBV27; CDR3aa: ASSERESTDTQY
j_gene: TRBJ2-1; d_gene: NA; v_gene: TRBV29-1; CDR3aa: SVDGQGMLNEQF
j_gene: TRBJ2-1; d_gene: NA; v_gene: TRBV3-1/TRBV3-2; CDR3aa: ASSQPTGLPRIDEQF
j_gene: TRBJ1-3; d_gene: TRBD1; v_gene: TRBV7-2; CDR3aa: ASSLDRQGISGNTIY
j_gene: TRBJ1-6; d_gene: NA; v_gene: TRBV27; CDR3aa: ASSLWQARDSPLH
j_gene: TRBJ2-7; d_gene: NA; v_gene: TRBV5-4; CDR3aa: ASSVGVGSEQY